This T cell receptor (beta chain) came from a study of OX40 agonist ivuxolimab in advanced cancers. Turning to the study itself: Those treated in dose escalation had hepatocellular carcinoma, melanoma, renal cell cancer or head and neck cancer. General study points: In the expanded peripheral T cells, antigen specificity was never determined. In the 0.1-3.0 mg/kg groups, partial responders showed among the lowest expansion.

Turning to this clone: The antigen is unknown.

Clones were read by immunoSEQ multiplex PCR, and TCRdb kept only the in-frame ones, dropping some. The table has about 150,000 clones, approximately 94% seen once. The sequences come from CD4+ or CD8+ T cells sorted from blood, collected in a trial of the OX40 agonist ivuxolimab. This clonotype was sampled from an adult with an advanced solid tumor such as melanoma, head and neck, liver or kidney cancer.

The CDR3 sequence is CASSPDPVLYEQYF. Here the CDR3 DNA reads TGTGCCAGCAGCCCTGACCCGGTCCTCTACGAGCAGTACTTC. This chain links TRBV7-9 with TRBJ2-7, with D unclear. There are 14 residues in the CDR3. Trimming removed 5 bases from V and 3 bases from J, with 14 bases in between. CDR1 and CDR2 from the germline V gene are SEHNR and FQNEAQ (reference sequence).